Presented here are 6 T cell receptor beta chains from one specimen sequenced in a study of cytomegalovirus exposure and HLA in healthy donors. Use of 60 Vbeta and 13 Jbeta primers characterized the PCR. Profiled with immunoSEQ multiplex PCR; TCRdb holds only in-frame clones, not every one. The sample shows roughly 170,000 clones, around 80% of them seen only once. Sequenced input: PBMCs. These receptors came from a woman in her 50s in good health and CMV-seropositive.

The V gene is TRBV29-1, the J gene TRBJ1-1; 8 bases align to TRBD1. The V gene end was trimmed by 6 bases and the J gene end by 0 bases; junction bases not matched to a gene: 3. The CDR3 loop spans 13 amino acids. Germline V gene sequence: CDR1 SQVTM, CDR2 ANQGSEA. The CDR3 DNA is TGCAGCGTGTGGACAGGGTTGAACACTGAAGCTTTCTTT. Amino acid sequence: CSVWTGLNTEAFF.

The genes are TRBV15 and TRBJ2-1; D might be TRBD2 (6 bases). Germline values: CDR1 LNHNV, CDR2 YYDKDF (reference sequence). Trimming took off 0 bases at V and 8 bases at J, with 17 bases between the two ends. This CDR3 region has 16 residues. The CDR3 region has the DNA TGTGCCACCAGCAGAGATTACGGCGGGATGGGCGATGAGCAGTTCTTC. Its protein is CATSRDYGGMGDEQFF.

The CDR3 reads CASSLEREETQYF. CDR3 nucleotides: TGTGCCAGCAGCTTGGAGAGGGAGGAGACCCAGTACTTC. This chain links TRBV5-4 with TRBJ2-5; tentatively, D is TRBD2 (5 bases). The CDR3 extends over 13 amino acids. CDR1 SGHNT and CDR2 YYREEE come from the germline V gene (reference sequence). V was shortened by 0 bases and J by 5 bases, with 8 bases between the two germline ends.

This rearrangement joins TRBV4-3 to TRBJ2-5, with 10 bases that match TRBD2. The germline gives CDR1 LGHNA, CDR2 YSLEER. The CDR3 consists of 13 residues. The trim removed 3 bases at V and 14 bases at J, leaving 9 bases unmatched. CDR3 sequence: CASSHASGGFEYF. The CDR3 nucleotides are TGCGCCAGCAGCCACGCTAGCGGGGGATTTGAATACTTC.

CDR3 nucleotides: TGTGCCAGCAGCTCGCAACTGGATACGCAGTATTTT. This codes for CASSSQLDTQYF. The rearrangement uses TRBV7-8 and TRBJ2-3; no firm D call. Trimming removed 4 bases from V and 6 bases from J, with 8 bases in between. The CDR3 contains 12 residues. Germline lookup yields CDR1 SGHVS and CDR2 FQNEAQ.

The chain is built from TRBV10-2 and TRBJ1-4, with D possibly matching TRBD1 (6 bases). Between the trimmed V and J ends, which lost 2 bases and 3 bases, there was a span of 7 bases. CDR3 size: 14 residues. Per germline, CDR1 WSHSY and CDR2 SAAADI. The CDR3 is CASSEAGANEKLFF. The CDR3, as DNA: TGCGCCAGCAGTGAGGCAGGGGCTAATGAAAAACTGTTTTTT.